What follows are 10 T cell receptor beta chains derived from one specimen sequenced in a study of PD-1 blockade in classical Hodgkin lymphoma. Generated by immunoSEQ multiplex PCR, the TCRdb table keeps only in-frame clones and is missing some. This repertoire shows some 30,000 clones, roughly 70% found once; its top ten account for 20% to 30%. Relapse was seen in all patients after autologous stem cell transplantation, and brentuximab vedotin exposure was variable. The sample consisted of peripheral blood mononuclear cells (PBMCs), taken before the second cycle of nivolumab. These receptors were collected from a human donor with classical Hodgkin lymphoma.

V gene TRBV6-6 combines with J gene TRBJ2-1, with D perhaps matching TRBD2 (6 bases). V gave up 3 bases and J gave up 8 bases, with 11 bases separating them. This CDR3 is 13 amino acids long. CDR1 is MNHNY and CDR2 is SVGAGI in the germline V gene (reference sequence). The CDR3 DNA is TGTGCCAGCAGTTATGGAGGGTTCGATGAGCAGTTCTTC. It specifies CASSYGGFDEQFF.

The chain links TRBV7-9 to TRBJ1-4; D not certain. The CDR3 is 14 residues long. Trimming took 4 bases from V and 8 from J, leaving 14 bases between them. Germline V gene sequence: CDR1 SEHNR, CDR2 FQNEAQ (reference sequence). DNA for the CDR3: TGTGCCAGCAGCTCGGGAACAGTACGAGAAAAACTGTTTTTT. Its protein product is CASSSGTVREKLFF.

This clone was recorded a few times. CDR3 region: CAILRQPANYGYTF. The CDR3 bases are TGTGCCATCCTTAGACAGCCCGCTAACTATGGCTACACCTTC. The chain joins TRBV10-3 to TRBJ1-2; the D gene is possibly TRBD1 (5 bases). Between the trimmed V and J ends, which lost 8 bases and 0 bases, there was a span of 13 bases. This CDR3 has 14 residues. The germline gives CDR1 ENHRY, CDR2 SYGVKD.

The chain is built from TRBV19 and TRBJ1-2; tentative D call: TRBD1 (5 bases). The CDR3 is 14 residues long. The germline CDR1 and CDR2 sequences are LNHDA and SQIVND (reference sequence). V was clipped by 3 bases and J by 8 bases, with 16 bases between them. The CDR3 coding sequence is TGTGCCAGTAGTATTTTAACTCCCGCAGGGGGCTACACCTTC. This gives the protein CASSILTPAGGYTF.

This chain uses TRBV7-2 with TRBJ2-1; D uncertain. The CDR3 contains 15 residues. Germline lookup yields CDR1 SGHTA and CDR2 FQGNSA. The V gene lost 5 bases and the J gene lost 0 bases, with 11 bases spanning the gap. The CDR3 DNA is TGTGCCAGCAGCCAGGACCCGAGCTCCTACAATGAGCAGTTCTTC. Translated, it gives CASSQDPSSYNEQFF.

The chain employs TRBV6-1 and TRBJ2-2; a weak D match, TRBD1 (5 bases). The V end lost 8 bases, the J end lost 7 bases, and 11 bases lay between the germline ends. The CDR3 has 12 residues. Germline V gives CDR1 MNHNS, CDR2 SASEGT. Here the CDR3 reads CASGRVGGELFF. DNA for the CDR3: TGTGCCAGCGGCAGGGTCGGCGGGGAGCTGTTTTTT.

The chain uses TRBV4-3 and TRBJ1-1; maybe TRBD1 (6 bases). This CDR3 spans 17 amino acids. Trimming shortened V by 4 bases and J by 0 bases, and 18 bases separated the two germline ends. Per germline, CDR1 LGHNA and CDR2 YSLEER. Here the CDR3 DNA reads TGCGCCAGCAGCCCAGCCCCAGGGGAACAGTTGAACACTGAAGCTTTCTTT. Translating gives CASSPAPGEQLNTEAFF.

The chain recombines TRBV7-6 with TRBJ2-2, with D possibly TRBD2 on 5 matching bases. The CDR3 totals 16 residues. Trimming cost V 5 bases and J 6 bases, with 19 bases left between them. Germline V lookup: CDR1 SGHVS, CDR2 FNYEAQ. CDR3 region: CASSPRTPILSGELFF. The CDR3, as DNA: TGTGCCAGCAGCCCCAGGACTCCCATATTGTCCGGGGAGCTGTTTTTT. Together with reference TRBV7-6 and TRBJ2-2, the CDR3 gives the full variable domain: GAGVSQSPRYKVTKRGQDVALRCDPISGHVSLYWYRQALGQGPEFLTYFNYEAQQDKSGLPNDRFSAERPEGSISTLTIQRTEQRDSAMYRCASSPRTPILSGELFFGEGSRLTVL.

The chain recombines TRBV2 with TRBJ1-5, with 7 bases matching TRBD1. Trimming removed 7 bases from V and 4 bases from J; junction bases left unmatched: 13. From germline, CDR1 is SNHLY and CDR2 FYNNEI. CDR3 length: 16 residues. The DNA for the CDR3 is TGTGCCAGCAACCGGGACAGCCTGGGGGGGAATCAGCCCCAGCATTTT. Translating gives CASNRDSLGGNQPQHF.

The chain employs TRBV2 and TRBJ1-1; TRBD1 aligns across 8 bases. The CDR3 totals 14 residues. Germline assignment: CDR1 SNHLY and CDR2 FYNNEI. The V gene end was trimmed by 4 bases and the J gene end by 4 bases; junction bases not matched to a gene: 5. CDR3 in amino acids: CASSVWTGSTEAFF. The DNA for the CDR3 is TGTGCCAGCAGTGTTTGGACAGGGAGCACTGAAGCTTTCTTT.